Listed below are T cell receptor beta chains from one sample, sequenced in a study of T cell responses to AZD1222 COVID-19 vaccine. Repertoires were generated with immunoSEQ multiplex PCR, while TCRdb's copy carries only in-frame clones and drops some. The data contain 50,000 to 75,000 clones, roughly 89% of them singletons. The sample was peripheral blood, taken 28 days after the second AZD1222 dose. These receptors were obtained from an adult who received the AZD1222 COVID-19 vaccine. CDR3s include the opening cysteine and the closing phenylalanine or tryptophan. The order of the fields is CDR3 DNA, CDR3 protein, V gene, clone size, D gene, J gene. D genes are given only for firm matches. Not every row has a clone size; where given, it reads once, few, many or a size class.

TGTGCCAGCAGCCCAACCGGGACAGGAGAATACGAGCAGTACTTC,CASSPTGTGEYEQYF,TRBV11-3,NA,TRBD1,TRBJ2-7
TGTGCCAGCAGCAAACAGGGGGGCGAGACCCAGTACTTC,CASSKQGGETQYF,TRBV7-6,NA,TRBD1,TRBJ2-5
TGTGCCAGCAGTTTTATCGACTCGGTGGCCAACGTCCTGACTTTC,CASSFIDSVANVLTF,TRBV28,NA,NA,TRBJ2-6
TGTGCCAGCAGTTCCGAACCGGGACGGGGGAACACTGAAGCTTTCTTT,CASSSEPGRGNTEAFF,TRBV6-2/TRBV6-3,NA,NA,TRBJ1-1
TGTGCCAGTAGATCCCGGACAGTCTACGAGCAGTACTTC,CASRSRTVYEQYF,TRBV19,NA,NA,TRBJ2-7
TGTGCCAGCAGCGTAGCGAGCAGCCCCTTGCAACTGTTTTTT,CASSVASSPLQLFF,TRBV9,NA,NA,TRBJ1-4
TGTGCCAGTAACGGACTAGGGGGGACCGGGGAGCTGTTTTTT,CASNGLGGTGELFF,TRBV2,NA,NA,TRBJ2-2
TGTGCCAGCAGCCTGGCCCCGTCCGGTAGCGGGACCTACTTC,CASSLAPSGSGTYF,TRBV6-2/TRBV6-3,NA,TRBD2,TRBJ2-7
TGTGCCAGCAGCGTAGAAGCCAGCTCCTACAATGAGCAGTTCTTC,CASSVEASSYNEQFF,TRBV9,NA,NA,TRBJ2-1
TGTGCCAGCAGGCGGTGGATAGCGGGACGAGAGACCCAGTACTTC,CASRRWIAGRETQYF,TRBV27,NA,TRBD2,TRBJ2-5
TGTGCCAGCAGTGAAGCGCAGTTCGGGCCACCCTACGAGCAGTACTTC,CASSEAQFGPPYEQYF,TRBV6-1,NA,NA,TRBJ2-7
TGTGCCAGCAGTTCGACCTGGGACAGGGGGTCGGAGACCCAGTACTTC,CASSSTWDRGSETQYF,TRBV27,NA,TRBD1,TRBJ2-5
TGTGCCAGTATTAACTCGGGGACGGTGAATCAGCCCCAGCATTTT,CASINSGTVNQPQHF,TRBV19,NA,NA,TRBJ1-5
TGTGCCAGCTCCTCAGATAATAGCAATCAGCCCCAGCATTTT,CASSSDNSNQPQHF,TRBV2,NA,NA,TRBJ1-5
TGTGCCAGTAGTGCGAACTGGGGGGGAGGGCAGCCCCAGCATTTT,CASSANWGGGQPQHF,TRBV19,NA,NA,TRBJ1-5
TGTGCCAGCCGTATCGTGTCTGGAAACACCATATATTTT,CASRIVSGNTIYF,TRBV6-5,NA,NA,TRBJ1-3
TGCAGCGTTGAAGGGGCCTTCAGCGTTTCCTACAATGAGCAGTTCTTC,CSVEGAFSVSYNEQFF,TRBV29-1,NA,NA,TRBJ2-1
TGTGCCAGTAGTATAGTAGGAGGCGGGGCCGGCTCCTACGAGCAGTACTTC,CASSIVGGGAGSYEQYF,TRBV19,NA,NA,TRBJ2-7
TGCGCCAGCAGCTCCGACAGGGGTGCGGGCACAGATACGCAGTATTTT,CASSSDRGAGTDTQYF,TRBV5-1,NA,TRBD1,TRBJ2-3
TGTGCCAGCAGTTTAGGGGGGTATAGTGAGCAGTTCTTC,CASSLGGYSEQFF,TRBV12-3/TRBV12-4,NA,NA,TRBJ2-1
TGTGCCAGCAGCCAAAGACAGGGGGCGAATGAAAAACTGTTTTTT,CASSQRQGANEKLFF,TRBV14,NA,TRBD1,TRBJ1-4
TGTGCCAGCAGCCTTAACGGAGGGAATCTGGGCGAGCAGTACTTC,CASSLNGGNLGEQYF,TRBV3-1/TRBV3-2,NA,NA,TRBJ2-7
TGTGCCAGCTCCCGAACTCTAGCGGGGCTCTACGAGCAGTACTTC,CASSRTLAGLYEQYF,TRBV18,NA,TRBD2,TRBJ2-7
TGTGCCAGCAGTGTGACTCCGTCTGGCTACACCTTC,CASSVTPSGYTF,TRBV12-3/TRBV12-4,NA,NA,TRBJ1-2
TGTGCCAGCAGTACCGGGACAGGGGGGAGCTCCTATAATTCACCCCTCCACTTT,CASSTGTGGSSYNSPLHF,TRBV28,NA,TRBD1,TRBJ1-6
TGTGCCAGCAGGCAGACAGGGTTGTCCTACGAGCAGTACTTC,CASRQTGLSYEQYF,TRBV5-6,once,TRBD1,TRBJ2-7
TGCGCCAGCAGATACAGGGAGGGCGGGGAGCTGTTTTTT,CASRYREGGELFF,TRBV10-1,NA,NA,TRBJ2-2
TGTGCCAGCAGTAAACAGGACAGGCCCCACGAGCAGTACTTC,CASSKQDRPHEQYF,TRBV28,NA,TRBD1,TRBJ2-7
TGTGCCAGCAGCTTTACGACTAGCGGGGGGCCGTCCGATACGCAGTATTTT,CASSFTTSGGPSDTQYF,TRBV7-3,NA,TRBD2,TRBJ2-3